This record looks at one T cell receptor (beta chain) sequence and its context. Its antigen is unknown. The table came from immunoSEQ multiplex PCR; TCRdb's copy has only in-frame clones and leaves some out. The repertoire holds roughly 100,000 clones, with around 80% as singletons. This entry comes from a study of Ad26.COV2.S vaccination and SARS-CoV-2 variants. Per germline, CDR1 WSHSY and CDR2 SAAADI. J lost 5 bases, V lost 6 bases, and 7 bases had no gene match. The CDR3 sequence is 15 residues long. Study-level findings and limits: Recipients given vaccine exceeded placebo recipients in spike-specific TCR breadth. Possible underestimation of total T cell responses by the TCR breadth and depth analyses was noted.

The sample consisted of peripheral blood, taken after recovery from COVID-19. The V and J genes are TRBV10-2 and TRBJ1-4; TRBD1 matches 9 bases. The TCR sequence derives from a human donor who had recovered from COVID-19. CDR3 amino acids: CASREPGTGNEKLFF. CDR3 coding DNA: TGCGCCAGCAGAGAACCCGGGACAGGGAATGAAAAACTGTTTTTT.